These 17 T cell receptor beta chains were all obtained from the same sample, sequenced in a study of radiotherapy plus CTLA-4 blockade in lung cancer. Assay used: immunoSEQ multiplex PCR; TCRdb lists only in-frame clones, some missing. The sample shows some 120,000 clones, 81% of them seen only once. The source material was peripheral blood, sampled from a patient treated with radiotherapy plus ipilimumab. These receptors originate from a human donor with non-small cell lung cancer that progressed on radiotherapy plus ipilimumab. Some clones in this sample may be carry-over from other donors' samples.

The V call is TRBV5-1, the J call TRBJ1-2; D uncertain. V shed 3 bases and J shed 4 bases, with 10 bases lying between them. From germline, CDR1 is SGHRS and CDR2 YFSETQ. This CDR3 spans 13 amino acids. The chain's CDR3 is CASSSDLTYGYTF. CDR3 DNA sequence: TGCGCCAGCAGCTCCGATCTTACCTATGGCTACACCTTC.

The CDR3 sequence: CASSLFGEAFF. In DNA, the CDR3 is TGTGCCAGCAGTTTATTCGGTGAAGCTTTCTTT. V gene TRBV27 combines with J gene TRBJ1-1; D not resolved. Germline V gene sequence: CDR1 MNHEY, CDR2 SMNVEV (reference sequence). V lost 1 base and J lost 7, with 4 bases in between. This CDR3 spans 11 amino acids.

The V gene is TRBV14, the J gene TRBJ2-5, with D hard to call. CDR3 length: 12 residues. Germline CDR1 is SGHDN and CDR2 is FVKESK. V gave up 3 bases and J gave up 5 bases, with 7 bases separating them. The CDR3 DNA reads TGTGCCAGCAGCCAGGCCTGGGAGACCCAGTACTTC. Protein: CASSQAWETQYF.

CDR3 in amino acids: CASSLAVWAETQYF. Written as DNA, the CDR3 is TGTGCCAGCAGCTTAGCGGTTTGGGCAGAGACCCAGTACTTC. The chain carries TRBV11-3 and TRBJ2-5; D gene unclear. Germline-derived CDR1 and CDR2 are SGHNT and YENEEA. Trimming removed 1 base at V and 4 bases at J, with 10 bases between. There are 14 residues in the CDR3.

J is TRBJ2-5 and V is TRBV27; 7 nucleotides align to TRBD2. The CDR3 is 17 amino acids. Per the germline V gene, CDR1 is MNHEY and CDR2 is SMNVEV (reference sequence). The V and J ends lost 6 bases and 2 bases, in that order; junction bases with no gene match: 15. The CDR3, as DNA: TGTGCCAGCAGCCAAAAGACTCTAGCGGACTGGCAAGAGACCCAGTACTTC. It specifies CASSQKTLADWQETQYF.

This clone has just one count. The genes are TRBV5-8 and TRBJ2-1; no definite D call. CDR3 length: 15 amino acids. Per the germline V gene, CDR1 is SGHTS and CDR2 is YDEGEE. The V gene lost 2 bases and the J gene lost 6 bases, with 15 bases spanning the gap. The CDR3 DNA reads TGTGCCAGCAGCTTTTCCGTGTATAGCTTCAATGAGCAGTTCTTC. Translating it yields CASSFSVYSFNEQFF.

The chain combines TRBV6-4 with TRBJ1-2; D might be TRBD1 (5 bases). From germline, CDR1 is MRHNA and CDR2 SNTAGT. The CDR3 totals 16 residues. Trimming pared 0 bases from V and 8 bases from J, leaving 19 bases between. The CDR3 DNA reads TGTGCCAGCAGTGACTCTCTCCCACGGGACCTTGGAGGCTACACCTTC. Translation: CASSDSLPRDLGGYTF.

The chain joins TRBV5-6 to TRBJ1-4, with a tentative D call TRBD1 (6 bases). The CDR3 spans 16 residues. V dropped 4 bases and J dropped 0 bases, with 13 bases sitting between them. Germline CDR1 SGHDT, CDR2 YYEEEE. The CDR3 is CASSLRQASTNEKLFF. For the CDR3, the DNA is TGTGCCAGCAGCCTCCGACAGGCATCAACTAATGAAAAACTGTTTTTT. Together with reference TRBV5-6 and TRBJ1-4, the CDR3 gives the full variable domain: DAGVTQSPTHLIKTRGQQVTLRCSPKSGHDTVSWYQQALGQGPQFIFQYYEEEERQRGNFPDRFSGHQFPNYSSELNVNALLLGDSALYLCASSLRQASTNEKLFFGSGTQLSVL.

The chain uses TRBV7-2 and TRBJ2-5, with D tentatively TRBD1 (6 bases). Per the germline V gene, CDR1 is SGHTA and CDR2 is FQGNSA. CDR3 length equals 14 residues. V dropped 1 base and J dropped 2 bases, with 8 bases sitting between them. In DNA form, the CDR3 reads TGTGCCAGCAGCTTAGACAGGGCACAAGAGACCCAGTACTTC. Amino acid sequence: CASSLDRAQETQYF.

The chain couples TRBV5-5 to TRBJ2-7; D is ambiguous. CDR1 SGHKS and CDR2 YYEKEE come from the germline V gene (reference sequence). CDR3 size: 11 residues. V gave up 4 bases and J gave up 4 bases, with 6 bases separating them. CDR3 region: CASSPEYEQYF. DNA of the CDR3: TGTGCCAGCAGCCCGGAATACGAGCAGTACTTC.

The chain employs TRBV5-1 and TRBJ1-5; 8 nucleotides align to TRBD1. There are 14 residues in the CDR3. Germline V gives CDR1 SGHRS, CDR2 YFSETQ. V shed 5 bases and J 5 bases; nucleotides not matched to a gene: 6. CDR3 coding DNA: TGCGCCAGCAGGGCACTGGACAGGGATCAGCCCCAGCATTTT. It is translated as CASRALDRDQPQHF.

The chain carries TRBV25-1 and TRBJ1-2; TRBD1 agrees at 10 bases. Trimming took 6 bases from V and 7 from J; bases not matched to a gene: 5. The V gene's germline CDR1 is MGHDK and CDR2 SYGVNS. This CDR3 has 13 amino acids. CDR3 sequence (DNA): TGTGCCAGCAGAGACAGGGGGCTTGGTGGCTACACCTTC. It specifies CASRDRGLGGYTF.

The rearrangement joins TRBV6-6 to TRBJ1-3; no firm D call. V was pared by 2 bases and J by 0 bases, with 5 bases between. The CDR3 is made up of 14 amino acids. Germline values: CDR1 MNHNY, CDR2 SVGAGI (reference sequence). The CDR3 here is CASSYEISGNTIYF. CDR3 sequence (DNA): TGTGCCAGCAGTTACGAAATCTCTGGAAACACCATATATTTT.

This chain joins TRBV4-3 and TRBJ2-2; 8 nucleotides align to TRBD2. V dropped 4 bases and J dropped 6; count of bases not matched to a gene: 10. CDR1 is LGHNA, CDR2 YSLEER, per germline. The CDR3 runs to 16 residues. The CDR3 spells CASSRLEGLVPGELFF. In DNA, the CDR3 is TGCGCCAGCAGCCGGCTGGAGGGACTAGTTCCCGGGGAGCTGTTTTTT.

This rearrangement joins TRBV27 to TRBJ2-7; either TRBD1 or TRBD2 may supply D (5 bases each). This CDR3 is built from 14 residues. The V and J ends lost 3 bases and 1 base respectively, with 10 bases between them. Germline assignment: CDR1 MNHEY and CDR2 SMNVEV (reference sequence). The chain's CDR3 is CASSFRDGSYEQYF. The DNA for the CDR3 is TGTGCCAGCAGTTTCCGGGACGGATCCTACGAGCAGTACTTC.

The sample holds one count of this clone. Here the CDR3 reads CASSFKNTEAFF. DNA for the CDR3: TGTGCCAGCAGCTTTAAAAACACTGAAGCTTTCTTT. The V and J genes are TRBV11-1 and TRBJ1-1; D call uncertain. Per the germline V gene, CDR1 is SGHAT and CDR2 is FQDESV (reference sequence). CDR3 length: 12 residues. V was clipped by 3 bases and J by 2 bases, with 4 bases between them. The full variable domain, with the rest looked up from reference TRBV11-1 and TRBJ1-1, is EAEVAQSPRYKITEKSQAVAFWCDPISGHATLYWYRQILGQGPELLVQFQDESVVDDSQLPKDRFSAERLKGVDSTLKIQPAELGDSAMYLCASSFKNTEAFFGQGTRLTVV.

The V and J genes are TRBV5-4 and TRBJ2-1; D tentatively reads TRBD1 or TRBD2 (5 bases each). Germline lookup yields CDR1 SGHNT and CDR2 YYREEE (reference sequence). The V end was cut by 4 bases, the J end by 9 bases, with 23 bases between. This CDR3 spans 16 amino acids. The CDR3 loop is CASSPGRRRRRAEQFF. DNA of the CDR3: TGTGCCAGCAGCCCGGGACGGCGAAGGAGGCGGGCTGAGCAGTTCTTC.